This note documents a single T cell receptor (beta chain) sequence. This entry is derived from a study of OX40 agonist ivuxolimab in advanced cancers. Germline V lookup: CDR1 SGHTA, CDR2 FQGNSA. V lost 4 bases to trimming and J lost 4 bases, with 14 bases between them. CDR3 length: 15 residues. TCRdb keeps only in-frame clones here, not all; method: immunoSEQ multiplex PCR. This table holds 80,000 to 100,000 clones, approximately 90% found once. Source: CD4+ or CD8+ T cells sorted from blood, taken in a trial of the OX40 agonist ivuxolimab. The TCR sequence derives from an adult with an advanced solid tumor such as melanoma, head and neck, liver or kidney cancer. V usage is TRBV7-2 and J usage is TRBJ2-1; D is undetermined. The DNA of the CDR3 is TGTGCCAGCAGCTCGATCTGGGCCGATTACAATGAGCAGTTCTTC. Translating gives CASSSIWADYNEQFF.